At least ten counts were recorded for the clone carrying this T cell receptor beta chain. No antigen is known for it. The data stem from a study of T cells in Graves' hyperthyroidism and ophthalmopathy. About the research overall: It was at initial diagnosis, before any treatment, that peripheral blood was collected.

This CDR3 has 15 residues. Germline CDR1 and CDR2: SNHLY and FYNNEI. Trimming cost V 1 base and J 6 bases; bases outside gene matches: 5. Lactation, pregnancy, other autoimmune disease or uncontrolled infection excluded patients. Study observations and caveats: Onset of ophthalmopathy came a median roughly 6.9 months after the model predicted it.

The CDR3 regions of TCR beta were amplified from RNA transcripts. The HTBI primer set was used in a first-round RT-PCR of the TCR CDR3. From the multiplex PCR reads, TCRdb called clonotypes with MiXCR, one entry per CDR3 protein. This table has some 690,000 distinct CDR3 sequences, around 16% appearing once. Sequencing used blood. The genes are TRBV2 and TRBJ2-1; 8 bases fit TRBD1. The clonotype was recovered from a man aged 45-65 years with Graves' hyperthyroidism. Here the CDR3 reads CASSEGTGRFNEQFF. The CDR3 DNA sequence: TGTGCCAGCAGTGAAGGGACAGGGAGGTTCAATGAGCAGTTCTTC.